The entry below describes one TCR beta chain. TCRdb's copy holds only in-frame clones and misses some; the assay was immunoSEQ multiplex PCR. The sample lists 60,000 to 70,000 clones; 88% were seen once. J gave up 2 bases and V 8 bases, and 11 bases lay outside the gene matches. The CDR3 has 14 amino acids. Per the germline V gene, CDR1 is SQVTM and CDR2 is ANQGSEA. The record originates from a study of blood T cell repertoires in COVID-19. This rearrangement joins TRBV29-1 to TRBJ1-1; 7 nucleotides align to TRBD1. The sequence derives from a woman aged 40 to 55 who had recovered from COVID-19. The sequenced sample consisted of PBMCs or T cells enriched from blood (not recorded which). CDR3 in DNA: TGCAGCTCCCGACAGGGACTGTCAAACACTGAAGCTTTCTTT. Its translation is CSSRQGLSNTEAFF.